The 26 T cell receptor beta chains below come from one sample, sequenced in a study of metastatic and nonmetastatic thyroid tumors. Via MiXCR, TCRdb re-called the PCR reads. The sample comprises 15,000 to 20,000 clones, roughly a fifth of which are singletons, and about a fifth rests with the top ten. Patients had received no treatment of any kind before thyroid surgery. The source material was adjacent normal tissue. The receptors were gathered from a female donor with papillary thyroid cancer or a benign thyroid nodule (not recorded which). Some clones in this sample may be carry-over from other donors' samples.

V gene TRBV7-7 combines with J gene TRBJ1-3; 7 bases line up with TRBD1. The CDR3 totals 15 residues. Looked up from germline, CDR1 is SSHAT and CDR2 is FNYEAQ (reference sequence). In DNA, the CDR3 is TGTGCTAGCCCCTACTCACAGGGGAGAGGAAACACCATATATTTT. Its protein product is CASPYSQGRGNTIYF.

The chain employs TRBV28 and TRBJ2-1; D call uncertain. This CDR3 has 14 residues. Between the trimmed V and J ends, which lost 7 bases and 4 bases, there was a span of 14 bases. Germline V CDR1 and CDR2: MDHEN, SYDVKM. The chain's CDR3 is CASISLRLYNEQFF. In DNA, the CDR3 is TGTGCCAGCATTTCCCTTCGGTTATACAATGAGCAGTTCTTC.

This clone was detected a few times. This chain connects TRBV6-1 to TRBJ2-2; D gene unclear. The CDR3 runs to 13 residues. Germline V gives CDR1 MNHNS, CDR2 SASEGT. Trimming cost V 10 bases and J 4 bases, with 13 bases left between them. DNA of the CDR3: TGTGCCACCATCCGCGTTTCCACCGGGGAGCTGTTTTTT. Encoded protein: CATIRVSTGELFF.

This rearrangement joins TRBV5-1 to TRBJ1-2; D not certain. The CDR3 consists of 12 residues. V was pared by 5 bases and J by 8 bases, with 13 bases between. The germline CDR1 and CDR2 sequences are SGHRS and YFSETQ. CDR3 bases: TGCGCCAGCAGTACATCCCTCGAGGGCTACACCTTC. Translated, it gives CASSTSLEGYTF.

To note about this clone: This may arise from a read error, as a much more abundant clone is one base away. The gene calls are TRBV7-8 and TRBJ2-7, with TRBD1 matching 9 bases. The CDR3 runs 14 residues. Germline V gives CDR1 SGHVS, CDR2 FQNEAQ. Unmatched junction bases numbered 3, after V lost 0 bases and J lost 6 bases. CDR3 region: CASSLAWDRVEQYF. In nucleotides, the CDR3 is TGTGCCAGCAGCTTAGCGTGGGACAGGGTCGAGCAGTACTTC.

This clone was recorded a few times. V usage is TRBV7-2 and J usage is TRBJ1-2; D gene uncertain. Trimming pared 5 bases from V and 8 bases from J, leaving 18 bases between. The germline gives CDR1 SGHTA, CDR2 FQGNSA. This CDR3 has 14 residues. The CDR3 spells CASSQATENIGYTF. In DNA form, the CDR3 reads TGTGCCAGCAGCCAGGCTACCGAGAATATAGGCTACACCTTC.

This clone has more than one count but fewer than ten. V and J are TRBV2 and TRBJ2-7; 7 bases are a match to TRBD2. J lost 5 bases, V lost 5 bases, and 3 bases had no gene match. This CDR3 contains 12 residues. Germline lookup yields CDR1 SNHLY and CDR2 FYNNEI. The CDR3 reads CASSSGIDEQYF. Written as DNA, the CDR3 is TGTGCCAGCAGTAGCGGGATAGACGAGCAGTACTTC. The full variable domain, rest sourced from reference TRBV2 and TRBJ2-7, is EPEVTQTPSHQVTQMGQEVILRCVPISNHLYFYWYRQILGQKVEFLVSFYNNEISEKSEIFDDQFSVERPDGSNFTLKIRSTKLEDSAMYFCASSSGIDEQYFGPGTRLTVT.

This clone was counted a few times. The identical CDR3 is also encoded by other nucleotide sequences in the sample. V usage is TRBV6-1 and J usage is TRBJ2-5, with D hard to call. The CDR3 consists of 13 residues. The germline V gene encodes CDR1 MNHNS and CDR2 SASEGT. The V end was cut by 3 bases, the J end by 5 bases, with 10 bases between. The CDR3 nucleotides read TGTGCCAGCAGTGAGCTACTATTGGAGACCCAGTACTTC. This gives the protein CASSELLLETQYF.

The rearrangement joins TRBV11-3 to TRBJ2-2; 7 nucleotides line up with TRBD2. CDR3 length: 15 amino acids. The germline CDR1 and CDR2 sequences are SGHNT and YENEEA. V was pared by 3 bases and J by 4 bases, with 5 bases of the junction left unmatched. The CDR3 sequence is CASSFPSGGTGELFF. The CDR3 DNA follows: TGTGCCAGCAGCTTCCCGTCGGGGGGCACCGGGGAGCTGTTTTTT.

The chain has TRBV6-1 and TRBJ2-3; the D is unclear. CDR1 is MNHNS and CDR2 is SASEGT in the germline V gene. CDR3 length: 15 residues. Trimming removed 6 bases from V and 3 bases from J, with 16 bases in between. The CDR3 bases are TGTGCCAGCAGCGATTCACATGCTAGTACAGATACGCAGTATTTT. This translates into CASSDSHASTDTQYF.

The V gene is TRBV5-1, the J gene TRBJ2-7; D call uncertain. V was trimmed by 5 bases and J by 0 bases, leaving 9 bases between them. The germline V gene encodes CDR1 SGHRS and CDR2 YFSETQ. This CDR3 contains 13 residues. The CDR3 here is CASREGVSYEQYF. DNA for the CDR3: TGCGCCAGCAGGGAAGGAGTCTCCTACGAGCAGTACTTC. The full variable domain, rest sourced from reference TRBV5-1 and TRBJ2-7, is KAGVTQTPRYLIKTRGQQVTLSCSPISGHRSVSWYQQTPGQGLQFLFEYFSETQRNKGNFPGRFSGRQFSNSRSEMNVSTLELGDSALYLCASREGVSYEQYFGPGTRLTVT.

There are a few counts of this clone. The chain joins TRBV27 to TRBJ1-6, with TRBD1 identical over 7 bases. This CDR3 is 14 amino acids long. The trim removed 6 bases at V and 5 bases at J, leaving 4 bases unmatched. Per the germline V gene, CDR1 is MNHEY and CDR2 is SMNVEV (reference sequence). The CDR3 region is CASRMGQNNSPLHF. The CDR3 bases are TGTGCCAGCAGGATGGGACAGAATAATTCACCCCTCCACTTT.

This clone is labeled as large. J is TRBJ1-6 and V is TRBV20-1; D ambiguous. CDR3 length equals 14 residues. Trimming left V 0 bases short and J 6 bases short, with 9 bases between. In germline, CDR1 is DFQATT, CDR2 SNEGSKA (reference sequence). CDR3 in DNA: TGCAGTGCTAGAGATTCCAATTTTAATTCACCCCTCCACTTT. Translating gives CSARDSNFNSPLHF.

The chain joins TRBV5-1 to TRBJ2-1, with 14 bases aligning to TRBD2. Germline lookup yields CDR1 SGHRS and CDR2 YFSETQ. The CDR3 consists of 15 residues. Trimming took 4 bases from V and 7 from J; bases not matched to a gene: 4. CDR3 region: CASSNGLAGGNEQFF. DNA of the CDR3: TGCGCCAGCAGCAACGGACTAGCGGGGGGTAATGAGCAGTTCTTC.

This clone was found a few times. One base away lies a much larger clone, so this may be a sequencing read error. Other DNA variants within this sample encode the same CDR3. The V call is TRBV2, the J call TRBJ2-7, with D hard to call. The CDR3 is 11 residues long. Germline V CDR1 and CDR2: SNHLY, FYNNEI. The CDR3 DNA is TGTGCCAGCACCGGCAAGGCCGAGCAATACTTC. Protein: CASTGKAEQYF.

This clone was seen a few times. The V and J genes are TRBV6-1 and TRBJ1-3; D is undetermined. The germline gives CDR1 MNHNS, CDR2 SASEGT. V was trimmed by 7 bases and J by 2 bases, leaving 18 bases between them. The CDR3 sequence is 16 residues long. The CDR3 protein is CASTFLGSQAGNTIYF. CDR3 sequence (DNA): TGTGCCAGCACCTTCCTAGGCAGTCAGGCTGGAAACACCATATATTTT.

At least ten counts were recorded for this clone. The V call is TRBV7-8, the J call TRBJ2-7; the match to TRBD2 covers 9 bases. CDR1 and CDR2 (germline): SGHVS, FQNEAQ. Trimming at V came to 5 bases and at J to 3 bases, leaving 8 bases not matched to a gene. The CDR3 has 15 amino acids. CDR3 in amino acids: CASSDVAGDVYEQYF. The DNA of the CDR3 is TGTGCCAGCAGCGACGTAGCGGGAGACGTCTACGAGCAGTACTTC.

In this sample, this clone turned up a few times. V usage is TRBV28 and J usage is TRBJ1-1, with 7 bases identical to TRBD1. The CDR3 consists of 13 residues. Germline values: CDR1 MDHEN, CDR2 SYDVKM. With 5 bases clipped from V and 6 bases from J, the junction kept 6 bases outside the gene matches. The CDR3 bases are TGTGCCAGCAGTCACGGGACAGTCCCTGAAGCTTTCTTT. Translation: CASSHGTVPEAFF.

CDR3 sequence (DNA): TGTGCCAGCAGTTTAATGGACAGGGTGCCGGGCTACACCTTC. Protein product: CASSLMDRVPGYTF. J is TRBJ1-2 and V is TRBV27; 8 nucleotides agree with TRBD1. The CDR3 is 14 residues long. The V gene end was trimmed by 2 bases and the J gene end by 8 bases; junction bases not matched to a gene: 7. Germline CDR1 and CDR2: MNHEY and SMNVEV (reference sequence).

This clone was found once. V usage is TRBV20-1 and J usage is TRBJ2-6; D is ambiguous. The V end was cut by 2 bases, the J end by 0 bases, with 11 bases between. CDR3 length equals 16 residues. CDR1 and CDR2 (germline): DFQATT, SNEGSKA (reference sequence). CDR3 sequence (DNA): TGCAGTGCTAGACCCTTCCCAGACTCTGGGGCCAACGTCCTGACTTTC. Translated, it gives CSARPFPDSGANVLTF.

The sample holds many counts of this clone. V gene TRBV12-3 or TRBV12-4 combines with J gene TRBJ2-2; D not certain. CDR3 length: 12 amino acids. Between the trimmed V and J ends, which lost 3 bases and 5 bases, there was a span of 4 bases. The CDR3 DNA reads as TGTGCCAGCAGTTTTGGGACCGGGGAGCTGTTTTTT. Protein sequence: CASSFGTGELFF.

This chain uses TRBV6-1 with TRBJ1-1; the D is unclear. In germline, CDR1 is MNHNS, CDR2 SASEGT. The V end lost 5 bases, the J end lost 3 bases, and 10 bases lay between the germline ends. CDR3 length equals 13 residues. The DNA of the CDR3 is TGTGCCAGCAGTAAGACGGTGTACACTGAAGCTTTCTTT. This codes for CASSKTVYTEAFF.

This clone is labeled large. The chain recombines TRBV7-2 with TRBJ1-1; D might be TRBD1 (5 bases). V lost 6 bases and J lost 2, with 16 bases in between. The germline V gene has CDR1 SGHTA and CDR2 FQGNSA. The CDR3 has 15 residues. CDR3 in amino acids: CASSSLLGLNTEAFF. The CDR3 DNA reads as TGTGCCAGCAGTTCCTTGCTGGGACTAAACACTGAAGCTTTCTTT.

This clone occurred a few times. The rearrangement joins TRBV3-1 to TRBJ2-1, with 11 bases aligning to TRBD2. The junction had 8 bases not matched to a gene; V was cut back by 8 bases and J by 5 bases. The CDR3 runs to 15 residues. Germline loops: CDR1 LGHDT, CDR2 YNNKEL (reference sequence). CDR3 residues: CASGGIAGGDNEQFF. DNA for the CDR3: TGTGCCAGCGGGGGAATAGCGGGAGGGGACAATGAGCAGTTCTTC.

This sequence joins TRBV5-8 and TRBJ2-4; no reliable D call. Germline loops: CDR1 SGHTS, CDR2 YDEGEE. CDR3 size: 14 residues. Trimming removed 5 bases at V and 7 bases at J, with 16 bases between. DNA of the CDR3: TGTGCCAGCAGGGGTGTCCACCAAGGGAACATTCAGTACTTC. It translates to CASRGVHQGNIQYF.

This chain joins TRBV28 and TRBJ2-7; 7 bases map to TRBD2. Trimming took 4 bases from V and 4 from J; bases not matched to a gene: 19. The CDR3 spans 18 residues. Per the germline V gene, CDR1 is MDHEN and CDR2 is SYDVKM. CDR3 in DNA: TGTGCCAGCAGTTATTACCCCCAGGGTGGCGGGAGTTGGTACGAGCAGTACTTC. As protein: CASSYYPQGGGSWYEQYF.